Listed here are 22 T cell receptor beta chains from one sample, sequenced in a study of T cells after posttransplantation cyclophosphamide. The method was immunoSEQ multiplex PCR; TCRdb's version includes in-frame clones alone and lacks a portion of them. The sample has approximately 32,000 clones, 85% to 90% seen once. The sample taken for sequencing was PBMCs. The receptors derive from a woman between 40 and 55 years old with a blood cancer, CMV-positive, and with a related stem cell donor.

This clone was seen once. At the DNA level, this CDR3 is encoded by other sequences in the same sample as well. The chain couples TRBV19 to TRBJ1-5, with 7 positions matching TRBD1. The germline V gene encodes CDR1 LNHDA and CDR2 SQIVND (reference sequence). Trimming removed 3 bases from V and 2 bases from J; junction bases left unmatched: 1. The CDR3 extends over 14 amino acids. The CDR3 DNA is TGTGCCAGTAGTATCGGGACAGGCAATCAGCCCCAGCATTTT. Amino acids: CASSIGTGNQPQHF.

The genes are TRBV5-4 and TRBJ1-1; TRBD1 might be the D (6 bases). The V and J ends lost 6 bases and 0 bases respectively, with 12 bases between them. Per the germline V gene, CDR1 is SGHNT and CDR2 is YYREEE (reference sequence). The CDR3 contains 14 residues. The CDR3 protein is CASKLGGVNTEAFF. The CDR3 DNA is TGTGCCAGCAAGCTTGGGGGCGTGAACACTGAAGCTTTCTTT.

This clone was observed once. This chain uses TRBV4-2 with TRBJ1-2; 11 positions agree with TRBD1. Germline CDR1 reads LGHNA; CDR2 reads YNFKEQ. The CDR3 loop spans 16 amino acids. V dropped 0 bases and J dropped 3; count of bases not matched to a gene: 3. In nucleotides, the CDR3 is TGTGCCAGCAGCCAAGATGGGACAGGGGGTTACTATGGCTACACCTTC. Translating it yields CASSQDGTGGYYGYTF.

The chain employs TRBV7-2 and TRBJ2-1, with D possibly TRBD2 on 6 matching bases. There are 16 residues in the CDR3. V dropped 3 bases and J dropped 0 bases, with 12 bases sitting between them. Germline values: CDR1 SGHTA, CDR2 FQGNSA. The CDR3 coding sequence is TGTGCCAGCAGCTTCGCGGGGTTGAGCTCCTACAATGAGCAGTTCTTC. Translation gives CASSFAGLSSYNEQFF.

This chain uses TRBV11-3 with TRBJ1-1; 11 bases agree with TRBD1. V lost 5 bases to trimming and J lost 4 bases; unmatched junction nucleotides: 6. The CDR3 covers 15 residues. Germline assignment: CDR1 SGHNT and CDR2 YENEEA. The CDR3 DNA sequence: TGTGCCAGCAGCCCTGGACAGGGGGCTGGCACTGAAGCTTTCTTT. It encodes CASSPGQGAGTEAFF.

The gene calls are TRBV6-5 and TRBJ2-5, with 7 bases identical to TRBD1. Germline CDR1 reads MNHEY; CDR2 reads SVGAGI. V was pared by 9 bases and J by 7 bases, with 8 bases of the junction left unmatched. This CDR3 is 12 amino acids long. The CDR3 is CASQGVEGTQYF. CDR3 coding DNA: TGTGCCAGTCAGGGGGTTGAGGGGACCCAGTACTTC.

This clone was observed once. V gene TRBV25-1 combines with J gene TRBJ2-3, with TRBD1 identical over 8 bases. V was clipped by 7 bases and J by 7 bases; unmatched bases: 4. The CDR3 length is 12 residues. Germline V lookup: CDR1 MGHDK, CDR2 SYGVNS. The CDR3 sequence is CASKRTGNTQYF. CDR3 coding DNA: TGTGCCAGCAAAAGGACAGGGAATACGCAGTATTTT.

V is TRBV7-9 and J is TRBJ1-3, with no clear D. Trimming removed 5 bases at V and 2 bases at J, with 16 bases between. Per the germline V gene, CDR1 is SEHNR and CDR2 is FQNEAQ (reference sequence). This CDR3 is 16 amino acids long. The CDR3 loop reads CASSARTEIAGNTIYF. CDR3 coding DNA: TGTGCCAGCAGCGCCCGTACAGAGATAGCTGGAAACACCATATATTTT.

The rearrangement joins TRBV28 to TRBJ1-6; D is ambiguous. Trimming pared 9 bases from V and 5 bases from J, leaving 11 bases between. The CDR3 is 13 residues long. CDR1 and CDR2 from the germline V gene are MDHEN and SYDVKM. This CDR3 is CASQRADNSPLHF. For the CDR3, the DNA is TGTGCCAGTCAGAGGGCAGATAATTCACCCCTCCACTTT.

This sequence joins TRBV19 and TRBJ2-5; a weak D match, TRBD2 (7 bases). In germline, CDR1 is LNHDA, CDR2 SQIVND (reference sequence). The CDR3 extends over 15 amino acids. V gave up 1 base and J gave up 3 bases, with 12 bases separating them. In DNA, the CDR3 is TGTGCCAGTAGTATAGTGAGGGGGAGGGAAGAGACCCAGTACTTC. Translated, it gives CASSIVRGREETQYF. Based on the CDR3 plus reference TRBV19 and TRBJ2-5, the full variable domain is DGGITQSPKYLFRKEGQNVTLSCEQNLNHDAMYWYRQDPGQGLRLIYYSQIVNDFQKGDIAEGYSVSREKKESFPLTVTSAQKNPTAFYLCASSIVRGREETQYFGPGTRLLVL.

This rearrangement joins TRBV15 to TRBJ1-4; D remains ambiguous. V lost 5 bases and J lost 0, with 16 bases in between. Germline CDR1 LNHNV, CDR2 YYDKDF (reference sequence). The CDR3 contains 17 residues. CDR3 amino acids: CATSEAGFSATNEKLFF. The CDR3 bases are TGTGCCACCAGCGAAGCCGGGTTTAGTGCAACTAATGAAAAACTGTTTTTT.

The chain joins TRBV6-1 to TRBJ1-1; 8 positions agree with TRBD1. CDR3 length: 14 residues. Germline V gives CDR1 MNHNS, CDR2 SASEGT. Trimming at V came to 3 bases and at J to 5 bases, leaving 5 bases not matched to a gene. In nucleotides, the CDR3 is TGTGCCAGCAGTGAGGACAGGGCTGGAACTGAAGCTTTCTTT. Protein sequence: CASSEDRAGTEAFF.

The V and J genes are TRBV5-6 and TRBJ1-5; unclear D gene. Germline V lookup: CDR1 SGHDT, CDR2 YYEEEE. The ends were cut back, 0 bases at V and 2 bases at J, with 6 bases in the middle. CDR3 length: 14 residues. CDR3: CASSLESGNQPQHF. CDR3 in DNA: TGTGCCAGCAGCTTGGAGTCGGGCAATCAGCCCCAGCATTTT.

The V call is TRBV7-2, the J call TRBJ2-2; perhaps TRBD2 as D (5 bases). V lost 3 bases and J 6 bases, leaving 8 bases between the germline ends. CDR1 and CDR2 from the germline V gene are SGHTA and FQGNSA. The CDR3 is made up of 13 amino acids. Here the CDR3 reads CASSFGVAGELFF. DNA of the CDR3: TGTGCCAGCAGCTTCGGGGTGGCCGGGGAGCTGTTTTTT.

V is TRBV28 and J is TRBJ1-2; 7 bases are shared with TRBD1. Trimming removed 6 bases from V and 3 bases from J; junction bases left unmatched: 4. Germline V gene data show CDR1 as MDHEN and CDR2 as SYDVKM. The CDR3 has 13 amino acids. CDR3: CASSPDRDYGYTF. DNA for the CDR3: TGTGCCAGCAGCCCTGACAGGGACTATGGCTACACCTTC.

The V gene is TRBV11-2, the J gene TRBJ1-1; D is possibly TRBD1 (5 bases). There are 15 residues in the CDR3. Germline CDR1 and CDR2: SGHAT and FQNNGV. Trimming cost V 5 bases and J 2 bases, with 15 bases left between them. The CDR3 protein is CASSPLRGGNTEAFF. The CDR3 DNA is TGTGCCAGCAGCCCCCTCCGGGGGGGTAACACTGAAGCTTTCTTT.

The chain recombines TRBV4-1 with TRBJ1-4; TRBD1 agrees at 7 bases. The trim removed 2 bases at V and 5 bases at J, leaving 8 bases unmatched. This CDR3 spans 16 amino acids. From germline, CDR1 is MGHRA and CDR2 YSYEKL. CDR3 residues: CASSQPGQSSNEKLFF. The CDR3 region has the DNA TGCGCCAGCAGCCAACCGGGACAGAGCAGCAATGAAAAACTGTTTTTT.

V is TRBV5-1 and J is TRBJ2-3, with TRBD1 matching over 7 bases. Trimming took 3 bases from V and 4 from J; bases not matched to a gene: 2. The CDR3 consists of 13 residues. The germline gives CDR1 SGHRS, CDR2 YFSETQ. The DNA of the CDR3 is TGCGCCAGCAGCTCGCAGGGGGCAGATACGCAGTATTTT. Translated: CASSSQGADTQYF.

The chain uses TRBV7-2 and TRBJ2-3; 13 nucleotides align to TRBD2. CDR3 length: 15 residues. CDR1 and CDR2 (germline): SGHTA, FQGNSA. J was trimmed by 6 bases and V by 5 bases; bases with no gene match: 5. The CDR3 loop is CASSAGLAGADTQYF. In nucleotides, the CDR3 is TGTGCCAGCAGCGCTGGACTAGCGGGGGCCGATACGCAGTATTTT.

The chain uses TRBV7-9 and TRBJ2-7; D may be TRBD1 (6 bases). The CDR3 runs 14 residues. With 2 bases removed from V and 3 bases from J, the gap between germline ends came to 11 bases. In germline, CDR1 is SEHNR, CDR2 FQNEAQ (reference sequence). CDR3 loop: CASSLQGTYYEQYF. CDR3 nucleotides: TGTGCCAGCAGCTTACAGGGGACCTACTACGAGCAGTACTTC.

The CDR3 here is CASSLEAYGYTF. The CDR3 nucleotides are TGTGCCAGCAGCTTGGAGGCCTATGGCTACACCTTC. The chain joins TRBV7-2 to TRBJ1-2, with no clear D. Germline V gives CDR1 SGHTA, CDR2 FQGNSA. CDR3 length: 12 residues. The ends were cut back, 3 bases at V and 4 bases at J, with 6 bases in the middle.

The gene calls are TRBV7-2 and TRBJ1-1, with no clear D. V gave up 1 base and J gave up 7 bases, with 10 bases separating them. The CDR3 is 13 residues long. Per the germline V gene, CDR1 is SGHTA and CDR2 is FQGNSA. CDR3 nucleotides: TGTGCCAGCAGCTTAGAGCAGCGTTATGAAGCTTTCTTT. It is translated as CASSLEQRYEAFF.